Here is one T cell receptor (beta chain) with its context. This clone was detected once. Its antigen target is currently unknown. Base qualities are not at hand, and no much larger clone is one base apart. The immunoSEQ Assay, a bias-controlled multiplex PCR, was used to amplify TCRbeta CDR3 regions from genomic DNA. As for how the authors treated the data: Within the assay, amplification of reference gene primers was used to estimate how many nucleated cells each sample contained. Sequence reads were collapsed and filtered to measure the absolute abundance of every unique TCRbeta CDR3 rearrangement. For each sample, productive Simpson clonality was calculated as the square root of Simpson's diversity index across productive rearrangements. TCRdb took this table from immuneACCESS and kept in-frame rearrangements with V and J called. Such tables lack part of the clones; where checked against another copy, unresolved V genes explain under half of the gap, and the rest is unexplained. V and J calls and clone size are as listed in that table; D and trimming were resolved from the DNA. This sample is represented by under 200,000 clones; about 87% of them were singletons. In total, the top ten clones hold about a tenth of the sample.

One collaborating source in Seattle enrolled patients while the patients were actively infected and followed the patients over time throughout the course of disease. Whole blood was collected in K2EDTA tubes by collaborating institutions according to the institutions' own protocols. For TCRbeta analysis, collaborators shipped samples in one of three forms: frozen whole blood, isolated PBMCs, or DNA extracted from either of those sample types. The data are from a study of blood T cell repertoires in COVID-19 (dated by TCRdb to 2019 to 2021). Looking at the study overall: Samples from collaborators originated in the United States, Italy and Spain and spanned both the acute and convalescent phases of COVID-19. The material from the prospective study consisted of cDNA or gDNA derived from T cells, B-cell-depleted T cells, or PBMCs. Subjects who had been exposed to COVID-19, were actively infected with it, or had recovered from it provided the deeply sampled blood TCRbeta repertoires that made up the dataset. The repertoires were made available in a free public database intended to serve as a resource for research on the immune response to SARS-CoV-2. Samples were obtained from the ongoing ImmuneRACE study (first 160 participants) and from 950 to 1,500 subjects provided by 6 global collaborators. Sample metadata almost always included a de-identified subject ID, COVID-19 status, age in years and sex. Where HLA class I and class II types were available, the types were taken from metadata supplied by the sample provider, not from assay-based typing. Overall study outcomes, separate from this receptor: The quantity of clinical and demographic metadata differed by source and by participant and was supplied without curation.

The CDR3 starts with the cysteine, ends with the phenylalanine, and has 14 residues. The kept DNA is CDR3 alone, 42 bases in frame from the first base. Between the V and J ends, shortened by 2 bases and 1 base respectively, the junction contains 8 bases. The germline V gene sets CDR1 to MDHEN and CDR2 to SYDVKM. The origin of this receptor is a woman in her seventies with COVID-19, enrolled during active disease. This chain joins TRBV28 to TRBJ1-2; D gene: possibly TRBD1, on 5 matching bases. The sequenced sample was peripheral blood. The CDR3 protein is CASSLPQGNYGYTF. The DNA reads TGTGCCAGCAGTTTACCCCAGGGTAACTATGGCTACACCTTC.